Listed here are 30 T cell receptor beta chains from one sample, sequenced in a study of blood T cell repertoires in COVID-19. Here immunoSEQ multiplex PCR was the method, and the copy in TCRdb shows in-frame clones only, minus some. Altogether some 100,000 clones are present, more than 90% being singletons, with the ten largest covering more than 5.5%. The sequenced sample consisted of peripheral blood. The receptors shown here come from a man between 65 and 80 years old with acute or convalescent COVID-19.

This chain joins TRBV11-2 and TRBJ1-1; D is undetermined. The germline V and J ends were trimmed by 1 base and 5 bases, with 8 bases remaining between them. Germline V gene data show CDR1 as SGHAT and CDR2 as FQNNGV. CDR3 size: 13 residues. The CDR3 sequence is CASSLGIGTEAFF. CDR3 sequence (DNA): TGTGCCAGCAGCTTAGGGATCGGGACTGAAGCTTTCTTT. Full variable domain (outside the CDR3, taken from reference TRBV11-2 and TRBJ1-1): EAGVAQSPRYKIIEKRQSVAFWCNPISGHATLYWYQQILGQGPKLLIQFQNNGVVDDSQLPKDRFSAERLKGVDSTLKIQPAKLEDSAVYLCASSLGIGTEAFFGQGTRLTVV.

The chain employs TRBV4-1 and TRBJ2-3, with D possibly matching TRBD2 (5 bases). V gave up 5 bases and J gave up 0 bases, with 12 bases separating them. Germline V gives CDR1 MGHRA, CDR2 YSYEKL. The CDR3 covers 15 residues. The CDR3, as DNA: TGCGCCAGCAGCGGGTACTCGGGAAGCACAGATACGCAGTATTTT. It translates to CASSGYSGSTDTQYF.

The rearrangement links TRBV5-6 to TRBJ1-2; D is perhaps TRBD1 (6 bases). Germline CDR1 SGHDT, CDR2 YYEEEE. The CDR3 length is 16 residues. With 1 base removed from V and 1 base from J, the gap between germline ends came to 14 bases. The CDR3 region is CASSLIPGELNYGYTF. DNA of the CDR3: TGTGCCAGCAGCTTGATTCCAGGGGAGCTTAACTATGGCTACACCTTC.

CDR3 nucleotides: TGTGCCAGCAGTACCCGGACTAGCGGCTCCTACAATGAGCAGTTCTTC. It encodes CASSTRTSGSYNEQFF. The J gene is TRBJ2-1, the V gene TRBV28; 10 bases align to TRBD2. V lost 5 bases to trimming and J lost 0 bases; unmatched junction nucleotides: 4. The CDR3 is 16 residues long. The germline CDR1 and CDR2 sequences are MDHEN and SYDVKM.

A few counts support this clone. V usage is TRBV3-1 (or the pseudogene TRBV3-2) and J usage is TRBJ2-7, with 9 bases identical to TRBD2. From germline, CDR1 is LGHDT and CDR2 YNNKEL (reference sequence). The CDR3 runs to 15 residues. Trimming cost V 5 bases and J 2 bases; bases outside gene matches: 7. CDR3 region: CASSEQWTSAYEQYF. The CDR3 DNA follows: TGTGCCAGCAGCGAACAGTGGACTAGCGCCTACGAGCAGTACTTC.

The gene calls are TRBV12-3 or TRBV12-4 and TRBJ2-2; 8 bases fit TRBD1. The V segment lost 6 bases and the J segment 7 bases; nucleotides outside the gene matches: 4. The CDR3 length is 13 residues. CDR3: CASRGTGDGELFF. The CDR3 nucleotides read TGTGCCAGCAGGGGGACAGGAGACGGGGAGCTGTTTTTT.

The rearrangement joins TRBV3-1 (or the pseudogene TRBV3-2) to TRBJ1-1; no firm D call. Trimming left V 2 bases short and J 8 bases short, with 18 bases between. CDR1 and CDR2 (germline): LGHDT, YNNKEL (reference sequence). The CDR3 sequence is 15 residues long. This CDR3 is CASSQTDNRHGEAFF. CDR3 in DNA: TGTGCCAGCAGCCAAACGGATAACCGACACGGCGAAGCTTTCTTT.

The V call is TRBV7-9, the J call TRBJ2-7; D possibly corresponds to TRBD1 (7 bases). This CDR3 is 14 amino acids long. Trimming pared 8 bases from V and 4 bases from J, leaving 18 bases between. Germline CDR1 reads SEHNR; CDR2 reads FQNEAQ (reference sequence). Written as DNA, the CDR3 is TGTGCCAGCGGAGGGGAAGCAGGGGGGTACGAGCAGTACTTC. This codes for CASGGEAGGYEQYF.

V gene TRBV7-8 combines with J gene TRBJ1-1; D remains ambiguous. The CDR3 runs to 12 residues. Germline V CDR1 and CDR2: SGHVS, FQNEAQ. The ends were cut back, 1 base at V and 11 bases at J, with 11 bases in the middle. CDR3 sequence (DNA): TGTGCCAGCAGCTTAGATCCGGGAATGGCTTTCTTT. Encoded protein: CASSLDPGMAFF.

The chain combines TRBV18 with TRBJ2-2; no reliable D call. Trimming left V 0 bases short and J 7 bases short, with 9 bases between. The CDR3 is 14 amino acids. Germline V lookup: CDR1 KGHSH, CDR2 LQKENI. The CDR3 spells CASSPPSVYGELFF. CDR3 sequence (DNA): TGTGCCAGCTCACCACCATCGGTCTACGGGGAGCTGTTTTTT.

This chain uses TRBV7-9 with TRBJ2-7, with D uncertain. V lost 1 base and J lost 1, with 14 bases in between. CDR1 and CDR2 from the germline V gene are SEHNR and FQNEAQ (reference sequence). The CDR3 sequence is 16 residues long. In nucleotides, the CDR3 is TGTGCCAGCAGCTTAGGTTTGGTCGCAGGTTCCTACGAGCAGTACTTC. Its protein product is CASSLGLVAGSYEQYF.

The chain combines TRBV6-6 with TRBJ1-4, with 7 nucleotides matching TRBD1. The trim removed 4 bases at V and 7 bases at J, leaving 9 bases unmatched. The CDR3 has 15 residues. Germline CDR1 MNHNY, CDR2 SVGAGI (reference sequence). Here the CDR3 reads CASSSPNRGVEKLFF. For the CDR3, the DNA is TGTGCCAGCAGTTCCCCTAACAGGGGCGTTGAAAAACTGTTTTTT.

This clone was picked up a small number of times. This chain joins TRBV7-2 and TRBJ1-1, with D possibly TRBD1 on 5 matching bases. V was shortened by 5 bases and J by 0 bases, with 10 bases between the two germline ends. Per the germline V gene, CDR1 is SGHTA and CDR2 is FQGNSA. CDR3 length equals 14 residues. The CDR3 loop reads CASSISQVNTEAFF. CDR3 DNA: TGTGCCAGCAGCATTTCACAGGTGAACACTGAAGCTTTCTTT.

This chain connects TRBV5-6 to TRBJ2-5; D is possibly TRBD2 (6 bases). Trimming cost V 4 bases and J 0 bases, with 10 bases left between them. The CDR3 has 14 amino acids. CDR1 is SGHDT and CDR2 is YYEEEE in the germline V gene. CDR3: CASSLPSDQETQYF. The CDR3 bases are TGTGCCAGCAGCCTTCCTAGCGACCAAGAGACCCAGTACTTC.

The V gene is TRBV9, the J gene TRBJ1-2; the D gene is possibly TRBD1 (5 bases). The CDR3 is 15 residues long. V lost 0 bases and J 4 bases, leaving 13 bases between the germline ends. CDR1 SGDLS and CDR2 YYNGEE come from the germline V gene. CDR3: CASSVGAGYTYGYTF. CDR3 in DNA: TGTGCCAGCAGCGTAGGTGCAGGGTACACCTATGGCTACACCTTC.

This clone was detected once. The rearrangement links TRBV5-1 to TRBJ2-5, with TRBD1 matching over 7 bases. V was pared by 2 bases and J by 4 bases, with 2 bases of the junction left unmatched. The CDR3 is 13 residues long. Germline V gene sequence: CDR1 SGHRS, CDR2 YFSETQ. In DNA, the CDR3 is TGCGCCAGCAGCTTTCACAGGGGAGAGACCCAGTACTTC. Its translation is CASSFHRGETQYF. Based on the CDR3 plus reference TRBV5-1 and TRBJ2-5, the full variable domain is KAGVTQTPRYLIKTRGQQVTLSCSPISGHRSVSWYQQTPGQGLQFLFEYFSETQRNKGNFPGRFSGRQFSNSRSEMNVSTLELGDSALYLCASSFHRGETQYFGPGTRLLVL.

The rearrangement joins TRBV7-9 to TRBJ1-3; 9 bases are a match to TRBD1. The ends lost 5 bases at V and 3 bases at J; junction bases unmatched: 5. The CDR3 sequence is 15 residues long. Looked up from germline, CDR1 is SEHNR and CDR2 is FQNEAQ (reference sequence). The CDR3: CASSRWTGVGNTIYF. The CDR3 nucleotides are TGTGCCAGCAGCCGGTGGACAGGGGTTGGAAACACCATATATTTT.

The chain is built from TRBV15 and TRBJ1-3; a possible D gene is TRBD1 (5 bases). From germline, CDR1 is LNHNV and CDR2 YYDKDF (reference sequence). The CDR3 has 15 residues. The ends were cut back, 0 bases at V and 3 bases at J, with 9 bases in the middle. The CDR3 sequence is CATSRDQGGGNTIYF. The CDR3 nucleotides read TGTGCCACCAGCAGAGATCAGGGCGGTGGAAACACCATATATTTT.

A remark on this clone: Compared with germline, one end of the junction differs, possibly owing to a read error. V gene TRBV27 combines with J gene TRBJ1-5; D might be TRBD1 (5 bases). The CDR3 is 14 amino acids. Germline V gene sequence: CDR1 MNHEY, CDR2 SMNVEV (reference sequence). This CDR3 reads CASSLVWGNQPQHF. The CDR3 coding sequence is TGTGCCAGCAGTTTAGTCTGGGGCAACCAGCCCCAGCATTTT.

This clone was picked up a small number of times. The J gene is TRBJ2-7, the V gene TRBV5-5; 7 nucleotides line up with TRBD1. This CDR3 comprises 16 residues. The J segment lost 0 bases and the V segment lost 3 bases, leaving 9 bases of the junction unmatched. Germline V gives CDR1 SGHKS, CDR2 YYEKEE (reference sequence). In nucleotides, the CDR3 is TGTGCCAGCAGCTCTCATCCGGGACAGCTCTCCTACGAGCAGTACTTC. Translating it yields CASSSHPGQLSYEQYF.

The chain carries TRBV10-3 and TRBJ1-6, with unresolved D. The germline V and J ends were trimmed by 2 bases and 8 bases, with 13 bases remaining between them. This CDR3 has 15 amino acids. Germline V CDR1 and CDR2: ENHRY, SYGVKD. CDR3 DNA sequence: TGTGCCATCAGTGAGAGAGAGGGAACCTATTCACCCCTCCACTTT. This gives the protein CAISEREGTYSPLHF.

The chain is built from TRBV21-1 and TRBJ1-1. TRBV21-1 is marked as a pseudogene. CDR3 length: 14 amino acids. The CDR3 DNA reads TGTGCCAGCAGCAAAGGGGAGGGGAACACTGAAGCTTTCTTT. Translating it yields CASSKGEGNTEAFF.

This chain joins TRBV6-2 or TRBV6-3 and TRBJ2-2; 7 bases line up with TRBD2. Germline V gene data show CDR1 as MNHEY and CDR2 as SVGEGT. This CDR3 is 20 amino acids long. The junction had 14 bases not matched to a gene; V was cut back by 0 bases and J by 1 base. CDR3 residues: CASSYSLGSLAERNTGELFF. CDR3 nucleotide sequence: TGTGCCAGCAGTTACTCCCTGGGATCCCTAGCGGAGAGGAACACCGGGGAGCTGTTTTTT.

The chain is built from TRBV6-6 and TRBJ2-1, with 7 nucleotides matching TRBD1. The CDR3 consists of 15 residues. The ends lost 0 bases at V and 2 bases at J; junction bases unmatched: 1. CDR1 and CDR2 from the germline V gene are MNHNY and SVGAGI (reference sequence). In nucleotides, the CDR3 is TGTGCCAGCAGTTACTCGCAGGGGGCCTACAATGAGCAGTTCTTC. Its translation: CASSYSQGAYNEQFF.

The chain has TRBV7-6 and TRBJ2-7; D is unresolved. Trimming cost V 1 base and J 2 bases, with 15 bases left between them. The germline gives CDR1 SGHVS, CDR2 FNYEAQ. The CDR3 spans 16 residues. The CDR3 DNA sequence: TGTGCCAGCAGCTTAGGCGCGGTTTCAGAGACCTACGAGCAGTACTTC. The encoded protein is CASSLGAVSETYEQYF.

The CDR3 loop is CASGTHRAKNIQYF. The CDR3 DNA sequence: TGTGCCAGCGGAACTCACAGAGCCAAAAACATTCAGTACTTC. The chain employs TRBV7-9 and TRBJ2-4; D uncertain. There are 14 residues in the CDR3. Trimming pared 8 bases from V and 0 bases from J, leaving 11 bases between. In germline, CDR1 is SEHNR, CDR2 FQNEAQ (reference sequence).

This clone was observed once. The chain joins TRBV7-2 to TRBJ2-3, with 8 bases that match TRBD1. The germline gives CDR1 SGHTA, CDR2 FQGNSA. Losses at the gene ends were 5 bases for V and 7 bases for J; bases not matched to a gene: 11. The CDR3 loop spans 15 amino acids. This CDR3 is CASSPPRGLGNTQYF. The DNA of the CDR3 is TGTGCCAGCAGCCCGCCCAGGGGGCTGGGAAATACGCAGTATTTT.

As DNA, the CDR3 is TGTGCCAGCAGCATGACAGGTGCGAACACTGAAGCTTTCTTT. Translated: CASSMTGANTEAFF. The chain joins TRBV7-8 to TRBJ1-1; the D gene is possibly TRBD1 (6 bases). Germline V CDR1 and CDR2: SGHVS, FQNEAQ. The CDR3 contains 14 residues. V gave up 5 bases and J gave up 1 base, with 11 bases separating them.

In its sample, this clone was seen once. The chain employs TRBV18 and TRBJ2-4, with a weak D call TRBD2 (7 bases). V dropped 3 bases and J dropped 5 bases, with 14 bases sitting between them. Germline V CDR1 and CDR2: KGHSH, LQKENI. CDR3 length equals 15 residues. CDR3 protein: CASSPRGAPENIQYF. CDR3 DNA: TGTGCCAGCTCACCCCGGGGGGCGCCCGAAAACATTCAGTACTTC.

The V and J genes are TRBV13 and TRBJ2-6; 7 bases line up with TRBD2. J lost 1 base, V lost 7 bases, and 13 bases had no gene match. Germline lookup yields CDR1 PRHDT and CDR2 FYEKMQ (reference sequence). The length of the CDR3 is 18 residues. The DNA for the CDR3 is TGTGCCAGCACCCCTCGCCCTAAACTAGCGTCTGGGGCCAACGTCCTGACTTTC. This codes for CASTPRPKLASGANVLTF.